What follows are 30 T cell receptor beta chains derived from one specimen sequenced in a study of human T cells and chemical hapten exposure (dated by TCRdb to the early 2020s). Library preparation was by RACE. Reads for this sample came from a NextSeq 500. TCRdb took the public reads, trimmed them with fastp at Q25, ran MiXCR for clone calling and kept in-frame beta chains. Rows merge per CDR3 protein into single entries with the most common DNA and genes. A total of roughly 200,000 distinct CDR3 sequences appear in this sample, around 25% of them only once. 2% to 2.5% of the sample belongs to the ten largest clones. Per the publication, the time point label means: patch test 3, about 24 weeks after DPC sensitization. Sample treatment or condition, as interpreted from the label and publication: therapeutic diphenylcyclopropenone sensitization with weekly scalp DPC. This specimen consisted of whole blood, obtained in connection with sensitization to the hapten diphenylcyclopropenone (DPC). These receptors were obtained from a woman aged 40 to 50 with alopecia areata. Some clones in this sample may be carry-over from other donors' samples.

This clonotype has a handful of counts. The chain combines TRBV20-1 with TRBJ2-7; 7 bases are shared with TRBD2. CDR3 length: 13 residues. Germline V lookup: CDR1 DFQATT, CDR2 SNEGSKA (reference sequence). Unmatched junction bases numbered 4, after V lost 3 bases and J lost 2 bases. The CDR3 region is CSASGRGTYEQYF. The CDR3, as DNA: TGCAGTGCTAGTGGGCGGGGGACCTACGAGCAGTACTTC.

Only a few counts were recorded for this clonotype. The chain employs TRBV7-2 and TRBJ2-7; tentatively, D is TRBD1 (6 bases). The CDR3 runs to 15 residues. The germline V and J ends were trimmed by 3 bases and 1 base, with 13 bases remaining between them. Per the germline V gene, CDR1 is SGHTA and CDR2 is FQGNSA. Here the CDR3 reads CASSLRPGQSYEQYF. In DNA form, the CDR3 reads TGTGCCAGCAGCTTGCGTCCTGGACAGTCCTACGAGCAGTACTTC.

The gene calls are TRBV7-2 and TRBJ2-7; 14 positions agree with TRBD2. The CDR3 runs to 16 residues. The germline V gene encodes CDR1 SGHTA and CDR2 FQGNSA. Trimming removed 1 base from V and 7 bases from J; junction bases left unmatched: 6. As DNA, the CDR3 is TGTGCCAGCAGCTTAGAAGGGGGACTAGCGGGAGTGGAGCAGTACTTC. Amino acids: CASSLEGGLAGVEQYF. Variable domain in full (rest from reference TRBV7-2 and TRBJ2-7): GAGVSQSPSNKVTEKGKDVELRCDPISGHTALYWYRQSLGQGLEFLIYFQGNSAPDKSGLPSDRFSAERTGGSVSTLTIQRTQQEDSAVYLCASSLEGGLAGVEQYFGPGTRLTVT.

CDR3 residues: CASSLLSGNTEAFF. The DNA for the CDR3 is TGTGCCAGCAGCTTATTGTCTGGGAACACTGAAGCTTTCTTT. The rearrangement uses TRBV7-9 and TRBJ1-1; D not resolved. The ends were cut back, 2 bases at V and 1 base at J, with 8 bases in the middle. This CDR3 is built from 14 residues. Germline V gene sequence: CDR1 SEHNR, CDR2 FQNEAQ (reference sequence). Together with reference TRBV7-9 and TRBJ1-1, the CDR3 gives the full variable domain: DTGVSQNPRHKITKRGQNVTFRCDPISEHNRLYWYRQTLGQGPEFLTYFQNEAQLEKSRLLSDRFSAERPKGSFSTLEIQRTEQGDSAMYLCASSLLSGNTEAFFGQGTRLTVV.

The chain employs TRBV25-1 and TRBJ1-1; D perhaps matches TRBD1 (6 bases). CDR1 MGHDK and CDR2 SYGVNS come from the germline V gene. Trimming removed 4 bases at V and 8 bases at J, with 14 bases between. The CDR3 has 13 amino acids. CDR3 loop: CASSALGHPEAFF. The CDR3 nucleotides are TGTGCCAGCAGTGCCCTGGGACATCCGGAAGCTTTCTTT.

The chain uses TRBV10-3 and TRBJ2-3, with 8 nucleotides matching TRBD1. J lost 4 bases, V lost 4 bases, and 4 bases had no gene match. Germline assignment: CDR1 ENHRY and CDR2 SYGVKD. This CDR3 is 14 amino acids long. The DNA of the CDR3 is TGTGCCATCAGTGGGACAGGGTTAGCAGATACGCAGTATTTT. It yields the protein CAISGTGLADTQYF.

This chain uses TRBV4-3 with TRBJ2-1; TRBD2 might be the D (7 bases). CDR3 size: 15 residues. Germline V gene data show CDR1 as LGHNA and CDR2 as YSLEER. V gave up 2 bases and J gave up 6 bases, with 14 bases separating them. CDR3 in amino acids: CASSQREGGLNEQFF. In DNA, the CDR3 is TGCGCCAGCAGCCAAAGGGAGGGGGGACTCAATGAGCAGTTCTTC.

This clonotype has a handful of counts. The V and J genes are TRBV18 and TRBJ1-2; D gene uncertain. Germline lookup yields CDR1 KGHSH and CDR2 LQKENI. The CDR3 runs to 13 residues. V was cut by 3 bases and J by 1 base, with 6 bases left in between. This chain's CDR3 is CASSPTDNYGYTF. As DNA, the CDR3 is TGTGCCAGCTCACCCACCGATAACTATGGCTACACCTTC.

The rearrangement uses TRBV7-9 and TRBJ2-3, with 11 nucleotides matching TRBD2. The trim removed 2 bases at V and 1 base at J, leaving 5 bases unmatched. The CDR3 has 17 amino acids. Germline V gene sequence: CDR1 SEHNR, CDR2 FQNEAQ (reference sequence). CDR3 sequence: CASSLHLTSGGTDTQYF. CDR3 in DNA: TGTGCCAGCAGCTTACATCTGACTAGCGGGGGCACAGATACGCAGTATTTT. Based on the CDR3 plus reference TRBV7-9 and TRBJ2-3, the full variable domain is DTGVSQNPRHKITKRGQNVTFRCDPISEHNRLYWYRQTLGQGPEFLTYFQNEAQLEKSRLLSDRFSAERPKGSFSTLEIQRTEQGDSAMYLCASSLHLTSGGTDTQYFGPGTRLTVL.

This clonotype was counted a few times. The genes are TRBV4-3 and TRBJ2-3; D may match TRBD1 or TRBD2 (7 bases each). CDR3 length: 17 amino acids. Germline CDR1 LGHNA, CDR2 YSLEER. The germline V and J ends were trimmed by 3 bases and 2 bases, with 18 bases remaining between them. The CDR3 coding sequence is TGCGCCAGCAGCCAGAACGCGCAGGGGGGGGACACAGATACGCAGTATTTT. It codes for CASSQNAQGGDTDTQYF.

The rearrangement joins TRBV9 to TRBJ2-7; 8 positions match TRBD1. The CDR3 sequence is 15 residues long. J lost 2 bases, V lost 3 bases, and 7 bases had no gene match. Germline loops: CDR1 SGDLS, CDR2 YYNGEE. The DNA of the CDR3 is TGTGCCAGCAGCGCCTCGGACAGGGAAACCTACGAGCAGTACTTC. Its translation is CASSASDRETYEQYF.

V is TRBV4-2 and J is TRBJ2-1, with D maybe TRBD2 (5 bases). The CDR3 is 15 residues long. V lost 0 bases and J 7 bases, leaving 13 bases between the germline ends. Germline V gene lookup returns CDR1 LGHNA and CDR2 YNFKEQ. CDR3 loop: CASSQELDPSNEQFF. The CDR3, as DNA: TGTGCCAGCAGCCAAGAACTAGATCCCTCGAATGAGCAGTTCTTC.

This sequence joins TRBV4-2 and TRBJ1-5; no clear D gene. Germline-derived CDR1 and CDR2 are LGHNA and YNFKEQ. The CDR3 spans 18 residues. The V end lost 0 bases, the J end lost 4 bases, and 19 bases lay between the germline ends. The CDR3 nucleotides are TGTGCCAGCAGCCAAGAGGTAGGTGGTAGGGCGGCGAATCAGCCCCAGCATTTT. Its translation: CASSQEVGGRAANQPQHF.

V usage is TRBV18 and J usage is TRBJ2-7; D tentatively reads TRBD1 or TRBD2 (5 bases each). Germline CDR1 is KGHSH and CDR2 is LQKENI. V lost 6 bases to trimming and J lost 1 base, with 16 bases between them. There are 15 residues in the CDR3. This CDR3 is CASSLIGTDSYEQYF. The CDR3, as DNA: TGTGCCAGCTCGTTGATTGGGACGGATTCCTACGAGCAGTACTTC.

This clonotype was found many times. This rearrangement joins TRBV4-1 to TRBJ1-5; D is uncertain. V was cut by 1 base and J by 4 bases, with 8 bases left in between. Looked up from germline, CDR1 is MGHRA and CDR2 is YSYEKL. The CDR3 is made up of 14 amino acids. The CDR3 loop reads CASSQVGFNQPQHF. In DNA form, the CDR3 reads TGCGCCAGCAGCCAAGTAGGTTTTAATCAGCCCCAGCATTTT.

The CDR3 region is CASSLSQGDPYF. CDR3 coding DNA: TGTGCCAGCAGCTTGTCACAGGGGGACCCGTACTTC. This chain joins TRBV5-4 and TRBJ2-5, with 8 nucleotides matching TRBD1. This CDR3 is 12 amino acids long. The V and J ends lost 1 base and 13 bases, in that order; junction bases with no gene match: 6. CDR1 and CDR2 (germline): SGHNT, YYREEE (reference sequence).

This chain joins TRBV5-1 and TRBJ1-3, with TRBD1 as a possible D gene (5 bases). The germline CDR1 and CDR2 sequences are SGHRS and YFSETQ. The CDR3 contains 17 residues. Trimming left V 4 bases short and J 0 bases short, with 17 bases between. The CDR3 bases are TGCGCCAGCAGCGTTAGGGGATCACAAAACTCTGGAAACACCATATATTTT. Translated: CASSVRGSQNSGNTIYF.

This clonotype has just a few counts. The chain links TRBV12-3 or TRBV12-4 to TRBJ2-2; weak D call: TRBD1 (6 bases). The CDR3 is made up of 15 amino acids. Trimming took off 7 bases at V and 7 bases at J, with 19 bases between the two ends. This chain's CDR3 is CASTLQGARGGELFF. The CDR3 region has the DNA TGTGCCAGCACCCTACAGGGAGCAAGGGGCGGGGAGCTGTTTTTT.

This clonotype turned up a few times. The rearrangement links TRBV27 to TRBJ1-5; D is unresolved. Trimming took off 1 base at V and 3 bases at J, with 4 bases between the two ends. The germline CDR1 and CDR2 sequences are MNHEY and SMNVEV (reference sequence). The CDR3 consists of 13 residues. CDR3 region: CASSLWDNQPQHF. CDR3 nucleotides: TGTGCCAGCAGTTTATGGGACAATCAGCCCCAGCATTTT.

The rearrangement joins TRBV28 to TRBJ1-5; D remains unclear. CDR1 is MDHEN, CDR2 SYDVKM, per germline. The CDR3 totals 14 residues. Trimming shortened V by 6 bases and J by 2 bases, and 11 bases separated the two germline ends. The CDR3, as DNA: TGTGCCAGCAGCGCTACCGGGGGCAATCAGCCCCAGCATTTT. Translated: CASSATGGNQPQHF.

This clonotype was observed a handful of times. The genes are TRBV6-2 or TRBV6-3 and TRBJ1-1; no reliable D call. The CDR3 loop spans 13 amino acids. CDR1 and CDR2 (germline): MNHEY, SVGEGT. V lost 4 bases, J lost 4 bases, and 10 bases lay in between. CDR3 nucleotides: TGTGCCAGCAGTTCCGTGGTAGTCACTGAAGCTTTCTTT. Its translation is CASSSVVVTEAFF.

The rearrangement uses TRBV29-1 and TRBJ2-1; D might be TRBD1 (8 bases). CDR3 length equals 13 residues. Between the trimmed V and J ends, which lost 5 bases and 7 bases, there was a span of 15 bases. The germline V gene has CDR1 SQVTM and CDR2 ANQGSEA. In DNA, the CDR3 is TGCAGCGTTAGGACAGGGAGGGTGAATGAGCAGTTCTTC. This sequence encodes CSVRTGRVNEQFF.

The chain is built from TRBV28 and TRBJ2-3; 7 bases match TRBD1. V was pared by 6 bases and J by 0 bases, with 9 bases of the junction left unmatched. This CDR3 has 16 amino acids. The germline V gene has CDR1 MDHEN and CDR2 SYDVKM. The CDR3, as DNA: TGTGCCAGCAGGGACGGGACAGCAGTTAGCACAGATACGCAGTATTTT. Translated: CASRDGTAVSTDTQYF.

This clonotype was picked up a small number of times. The genes are TRBV7-2 and TRBJ2-3; D gene unclear. CDR3 length equals 14 residues. Germline V gene lookup returns CDR1 SGHTA and CDR2 FQGNSA. Trimming cost V 5 bases and J 4 bases, with 13 bases left between them. The DNA for the CDR3 is TGTGCCAGCAGCAAGACCCGTGAAGCAGATACGCAGTATTTT. This gives the protein CASSKTREADTQYF.

The gene calls are TRBV29-1 and TRBJ2-6, with D possibly being TRBD2 (5 bases). The V gene's germline CDR1 is SQVTM and CDR2 ANQGSEA. The CDR3 sequence is 17 residues long. Trimming took off 7 bases at V and 0 bases at J, with 19 bases between the two ends. CDR3 DNA sequence: TGCAGCGCACCCCAAGGCGAGGGAAGCTCTGGGGCCAACGTCCTGACTTTC. Amino acid sequence: CSAPQGEGSSGANVLTF.

The chain carries TRBV4-1 and TRBJ1-5; D gene uncertain. This CDR3 comprises 13 residues. Germline V gene lookup returns CDR1 MGHRA and CDR2 YSYEKL. V was shortened by 2 bases and J by 4 bases, with 6 bases between the two germline ends. This CDR3 is CASSQFRNQPQHF. CDR3 nucleotide sequence: TGCGCCAGCAGCCAATTTCGAAATCAGCCCCAGCATTTT.

CDR3 in DNA: TGCAGTGCTAGAGATAGAATGGGGTACACTGAAGCTTTCTTT. Its translation: CSARDRMGYTEAFF. The V call is TRBV20-1, the J call TRBJ1-1; no clear D. V shed 0 bases and J shed 3 bases, with 11 bases lying between them. CDR3 size: 14 residues. Germline V gene sequence: CDR1 DFQATT, CDR2 SNEGSKA (reference sequence).

The rearrangement links TRBV6-2 or TRBV6-3 to TRBJ2-2; 9 nucleotides agree with TRBD1. V shed 2 bases and J 4 bases; nucleotides not matched to a gene: 2. CDR3 length: 15 residues. Germline-derived CDR1 and CDR2 are MNHEY and SVGEGT. DNA of the CDR3: TGTGCCAGCAGTTACCGGACAGGGGCCACCGGGGAGCTGTTTTTT. It translates to CASSYRTGATGELFF.

This clonotype was counted at least ten times. The CDR3 DNA is TGTGCCAGTAGTCCTCGACAGGGGGCCCTGCATTATGGCTACACCTTC. The encoded protein is CASSPRQGALHYGYTF. The chain has TRBV19 and TRBJ1-2; TRBD1 aligns across 10 bases. With 5 bases clipped from V and 5 bases from J, the junction kept 11 bases outside the gene matches. Germline CDR1 reads LNHDA; CDR2 reads SQIVND (reference sequence). CDR3 length equals 16 residues.

This chain uses TRBV6-4 with TRBJ2-1; D gene uncertain. Germline lookup yields CDR1 MRHNA and CDR2 SNTAGT. V lost 0 bases, J lost 9 bases, and 12 bases lay in between. This CDR3 region has 14 residues. In DNA, the CDR3 is TGTGCCAGCAGTGACTCCATAAGCAGAGCTGAGCAGTTCTTC. Translating gives CASSDSISRAEQFF.